Below, one T cell receptor (beta chain) is given with its context. The data derive from a study of blood T cell repertoires in COVID-19. Study details: Both acute and convalescent COVID-19 samples were obtained from the United States, Italy and Spain.

V gave up 5 bases and J gave up 4 bases; unmatched junction bases: 7. CDR1 is SGHTA and CDR2 is FQGNSA in the germline V gene. The length of the CDR3 is 15 residues. Using immunoSEQ multiplex PCR, the repertoire was profiled, and TCRdb retains in-frame clones only, with some absent. Here the sample spans about 100,000 clones, roughly 84% being singletons. The source is a human donor in a cohort sampled during active COVID-19. This rearrangement joins TRBV7-2 to TRBJ2-3; 9 nucleotides match TRBD2. The sequencing input was peripheral blood. CDR3 amino acids: CASSPTGLAADTQYF. CDR3 bases: TGTGCCAGCAGCCCCACGGGACTAGCCGCAGATACGCAGTATTTT.